These T cell receptor beta chains were read from a single sample in a study of shared clonotypes between healthy human individuals. Assay used: immunoSEQ multiplex PCR; TCRdb lists only in-frame clones, some missing. Of about 2 million clones listed, less than 95% were seen once; the top ten hold roughly 1.1%. The specimen sequenced was naive CD8+ T cells sorted from blood. The receptors shown here come from a man aged 18 to 29 in good health. Each CDR3 is given with its conserved first and last residue. Size tells how often a clone was seen (once, few, many) or the class of an expanded clone, and some rows leave it out.

TRBJ2-1 | once | 15 | TRBV11-2 | CASNLGLGVYNEQFF
TRBJ2-7 | . | 14 | TRBV5-6 | CASSDGILSYEQYF
TRBJ2-1 | . | 16 | TRBV2 | CASIRGGGGEYNEQFF
TRBJ2-2 | . | 18 | TRBV28 | CASSLSLVEGVSTGELFF
TRBJ1-5 | . | 15 | TRBV6-1 | CASSVTGGANQPQHF
TRBJ2-3 | . | 16 | TRBV19 | CASSIDGTSNTDTQYF
TRBJ1-1 | . | 13 | TRBV27 | CASSPGLNTEAFF
TRBJ2-1 | . | 18 | TRBV5-5 | CASSSTSGGPMNINEQFF
TRBJ2-2 | . | 14 | TRBV6-5 | CASSSEGVGGELFF
TRBJ1-2 | . | 13 | TRBV5-4 | CASSLARDYGYTF
TRBJ2-6 | . | 13 | TRBV7-3 | CASSLTGANVLTF
TRBJ1-6 | . | 12 | TRBV7-9 | CASLADNSPLHF
TRBJ2-1 | . | 13 | TRBV11-2 | CASSDISYNEQFF
TRBJ2-7 | . | 14 | TRBV4-1 | CASSQRDLSYEQYF
TRBJ2-6 | . | 16 | TRBV27 | CASSLLGVSGANVLTF
TRBJ2-7 | . | 16 | TRBV10-1 | CASSESTGLDPYEQYF